This T cell receptor (beta chain) was sequenced during a study of T cell repertoires in cytomegalovirus infection. Across the study: Shared public TCR beta signatures pointed to both CMV infection and a matching HLA type. Whole-study results and caveats: Identification of carriers of CMV plus the relevant HLA was achieved through cumulative public TCR beta family frequency. Clonotypes of TCR beta that were HLA-C-restricted and CMV-specific dominated the ex vivo response.

The germline V gene encodes CDR1 MNHGY and CDR2 SAAAGT. CDR3 length equals 18 residues. Note on this clonotype: Antigen: not known. The junction departs from germline at one end; a sequencing error may be responsible.

TCRdb processed the reads anew with MiXCR; each CDR3 protein has one entry. The sample has around 900,000 distinct CDR3 sequences, about 33% seen once; the top ten hold 13%. Sample: cultured CD8+ T cells from PBMCs, taken from culture after CMV antigen stimulation. The clonotype originates from a human donor in good health (CMV status not recorded). Some clones in this sample may be carry-over from other donors' samples. This chain links TRBV6-8 with TRBJ1-5, with no clear D. CDR3: CTSSYRGYGKLVEQPQHF. The DNA for the CDR3 is TGTACCAGCAGTTACCGTGGTTACGGTAAACTAGTAGAACAGCCCCAGCATTTT.